This T cell receptor beta chain was identified during a study of T cells in Graves' hyperthyroidism and ophthalmopathy. This CDR3 has 15 residues. Looked up from germline, CDR1 is SEHNR and CDR2 is FQNEAQ (reference sequence). The trim removed 6 bases at V and 2 bases at J, leaving 7 bases unmatched. This clonotype has a handful of counts. From RNA transcripts, TCR beta CDR3 regions were amplified. TCR CDR3 regions were first amplified by RT-PCR with HTBI primers. TCRdb reanalysed the multiplex PCR reads using MiXCR and keeps one entry per CDR3 protein. The sample yields roughly 700,000 distinct CDR3 sequences, about 15% seen once.

The sample was blood. This receptor was identified in a woman aged 18-29 years with Graves' hyperthyroidism. The rearrangement links TRBV7-9 to TRBJ2-3; 8 bases match TRBD2. DNA of the CDR3: TGTGCCAGCAGGTCCGGGGGGGGACCCACAGATACGCAGTATTTT. Its translation: CASRSGGGPTDTQYF.